The T cell receptor beta chain described here comes from a study of blood T cells in healthy people across ages. The study, taken as a whole, reports: The long-lived group displayed more naive CD4+ cells, plus higher diversity, than the aged donors did. Across the age range, TCR beta diversity per million T cells fell in a roughly linear way.

The authors ran a second PCR of about 7 to 11 cycles using a sample-barcoded 5' primer and a J-beta primer mix. TCRdb reprocessed the 5' RACE reads with MiXCR, giving one entry per CDR3 protein. This repertoire shows about 1,400,000 distinct CDR3 sequences, around 39% found once; its top ten account for 7.9%. Note on this clonotype: What it binds is not known.

In germline, CDR1 is SGHAT, CDR2 FQDESV (reference sequence). CDR3 length: 14 residues. Material: blood. The sequence came from a woman aged 18-29 years in good health. The chain uses TRBV11-1 and TRBJ2-5, with D maybe TRBD1 (5 bases). The J call may not be correct, given that the DNA end is closer to TRBJ2-7. This CDR3 reads CASTRYIGVDEQYF. The DNA for the CDR3 is TGTGCCAGCACCCGATACATAGGGGTCGACGAGCAGTACTTC.